The 17 T cell receptor beta chains listed next were all sequenced from one sample in a study of T cell repertoires in cytomegalovirus infection. TCRdb independently ran MiXCR on the reads; one entry per CDR3 protein. This repertoire shows 250,000 to 300,000 distinct CDR3 sequences, about 25% found once; its top ten account for roughly 13%. The specimen was PBMCs. Receptors originate from a human donor in good health (CMV status not recorded). Some clones in this sample may be carry-over from other donors' samples.

The rearrangement links TRBV6-2 or TRBV6-3 to TRBJ2-2, with TRBD2 matching over 7 bases. The V segment lost 6 bases and the J segment 0 bases; nucleotides outside the gene matches: 4. The germline CDR1 and CDR2 sequences are MNHEY and SVGEGT. This CDR3 is built from 15 residues. In DNA form, the CDR3 reads TGTGCCAGCAGCCGCAGCGGGACGAACACCGGGGAGCTGTTTTTT. Its translation is CASSRSGTNTGELFF.

In this sample, this clonotype turned up many times. The chain carries TRBV7-2 and TRBJ2-7; 7 nucleotides line up with TRBD1. The V gene's germline CDR1 is SGHTA and CDR2 FQGNSA. This CDR3 is 12 amino acids long. V gave up 3 bases and J gave up 6 bases; unmatched junction bases: 2. The CDR3 reads CASSFNRGEQYF. The CDR3 bases are TGTGCCAGCAGCTTCAACAGGGGCGAGCAGTACTTC. Complete variable domain (other parts from reference TRBV7-2 and TRBJ2-7): GAGVSQSPSNKVTEKGKDVELRCDPISGHTALYWYRQSLGQGLEFLIYFQGNSAPDKSGLPSDRFSAERTGGSVSTLTIQRTQQEDSAVYLCASSFNRGEQYFGPGTRLTVT.

The gene calls are TRBV2 and TRBJ1-1; D is possibly TRBD1 (6 bases). Germline V gives CDR1 SNHLY, CDR2 FYNNEI. The CDR3 consists of 13 residues. V lost 2 bases and J lost 5, with 9 bases in between. CDR3 residues: CASSEQGKTEAFF. The DNA of the CDR3 is TGTGCCAGCAGTGAACAGGGGAAAACTGAAGCTTTCTTT. The variable domain in full, completed from reference TRBV2 and TRBJ1-1, reads EPEVTQTPSHQVTQMGQEVILRCVPISNHLYFYWYRQILGQKVEFLVSFYNNEISEKSEIFDDQFSVERPDGSNFTLKIRSTKLEDSAMYFCASSEQGKTEAFFGQGTRLTVV.

The chain recombines TRBV4-3 with TRBJ2-2; 8 nucleotides line up with TRBD1. After removal of 4 bases from V and 6 bases from J, the junction contained 10 bases not matched to a gene. CDR1 is LGHNA, CDR2 YSLEER, per germline. This CDR3 is built from 16 residues. Written as DNA, the CDR3 is TGCGCCAGCAGCCTCGGACAGGGTGGCTGGGCCGGGGAGCTGTTTTTT. Protein product: CASSLGQGGWAGELFF.

The chain employs TRBV7-2 and TRBJ1-2, with 11 bases fitting TRBD1. Losses at the gene ends were 5 bases for V and 5 bases for J; bases not matched to a gene: 4. Germline V gene sequence: CDR1 SGHTA, CDR2 FQGNSA. The CDR3 loop spans 14 amino acids. For the CDR3, the DNA is TGTGCCAGCAGCCCTTGGGACAGGGGGTATGGCTACACCTTC. It codes for CASSPWDRGYGYTF.

This clonotype occurred many times. J is TRBJ1-2 and V is TRBV12-3 or TRBV12-4; a weak D match, TRBD1 (5 bases). The CDR3 sequence is 13 residues long. V was trimmed by 7 bases and J by 2 bases, leaving 11 bases between them. CDR3 coding DNA: TGTGCCAGCACCACACAGGAGAACTATGGCTACACCTTC. Translation: CASTTQENYGYTF.

There are many counts of this clonotype. The CDR3 DNA follows: TGTGCCAGCAGCCCGCCGGGACTAGAGACCTACGAGCAGTACTTC. It is translated as CASSPPGLETYEQYF. The chain uses TRBV7-2 and TRBJ2-7; 8 bases fit TRBD2. V gave up 5 bases and J gave up 2 bases; unmatched junction bases: 8. Looked up from germline, CDR1 is SGHTA and CDR2 is FQGNSA. The CDR3 runs to 15 residues. The whole variable domain, filled in from reference TRBV7-2 and TRBJ2-7, reads GAGVSQSPSNKVTEKGKDVELRCDPISGHTALYWYRQSLGQGLEFLIYFQGNSAPDKSGLPSDRFSAERTGGSVSTLTIQRTQQEDSAVYLCASSPPGLETYEQYFGPGTRLTVT.

This clonotype was detected ten times or more. This chain joins TRBV7-2 and TRBJ2-7; 7 bases map to TRBD2. This CDR3 comprises 15 residues. V was clipped by 5 bases and J by 3 bases; unmatched bases: 10. The germline V gene has CDR1 SGHTA and CDR2 FQGNSA. The CDR3 nucleotides read TGTGCCAGCAGCCTAGGCGCGACTAGCATCTACGAGCAGTACTTC. This codes for CASSLGATSIYEQYF.

This clonotype was detected only a few times. The chain is built from TRBV11-2 and TRBJ2-5; D perhaps matches TRBD1 (6 bases). The germline V gene has CDR1 SGHAT and CDR2 FQNNGV. CDR3 length: 15 amino acids. Trimming pared 2 bases from V and 2 bases from J, leaving 12 bases between. The DNA of the CDR3 is TGTGCCAGCAGCTTACATACGGGACAACAAGAGACCCAGTACTTC. The encoded protein is CASSLHTGQQETQYF.

The V gene is TRBV19, the J gene TRBJ1-2; D gene ambiguous. V was cut by 5 bases and J by 4 bases, with 14 bases left in between. This CDR3 contains 14 residues. Per the germline V gene, CDR1 is LNHDA and CDR2 is SQIVND (reference sequence). Written as DNA, the CDR3 is TGTGCCAGTAGTGTCGGCAGAGCGAGCTATGGCTACACCTTC. As protein: CASSVGRASYGYTF.

V gene TRBV10-3 combines with J gene TRBJ2-3, with TRBD1 matching 10 bases. Trimming at V came to 6 bases and at J to 5 bases, leaving 8 bases not matched to a gene. CDR1 ENHRY and CDR2 SYGVKD come from the germline V gene. The length of the CDR3 is 15 residues. CDR3 DNA sequence: TGTGCCATCAGACCCCATGGGACAGGGGAAGATACGCAGTATTTT. This codes for CAIRPHGTGEDTQYF.

This clonotype has at least ten counts. This chain links TRBV19 with TRBJ1-1; D is ambiguous. Trimming took 7 bases from V and 3 from J, leaving 12 bases between them. The CDR3 loop spans 13 amino acids. From germline, CDR1 is LNHDA and CDR2 SQIVND (reference sequence). CDR3: CASNREGDTEAFF. CDR3 nucleotide sequence: TGTGCCAGTAACCGGGAAGGAGACACTGAAGCTTTCTTT.

This clonotype has at least ten counts. This chain connects TRBV7-9 to TRBJ1-2, with D uncertain. Germline V gene lookup returns CDR1 SEHNR and CDR2 FQNEAQ (reference sequence). V lost 0 bases and J lost 6, with 8 bases in between. This CDR3 contains 13 residues. CDR3: CASSLAGSDGYTF. CDR3 nucleotide sequence: TGTGCCAGCAGCTTAGCGGGTTCGGATGGCTACACCTTC.

This clonotype has at least ten counts. This chain links TRBV7-2 with TRBJ2-7; D tentatively reads TRBD1 or TRBD2 (6 bases each). The CDR3 is 14 residues long. Trimming took off 1 base at V and 6 bases at J, with 13 bases between the two ends. Per the germline V gene, CDR1 is SGHTA and CDR2 is FQGNSA. CDR3 DNA: TGTGCCAGCAGCTTAGGGGGGGCCGGTGGCGAGCAGTACTTC. Translation: CASSLGGAGGEQYF.

This clonotype was seen ten or more times. This chain joins TRBV7-9 and TRBJ1-5; 7 bases match TRBD1. The CDR3 covers 14 residues. Trimming cost V 5 bases and J 5 bases; bases outside gene matches: 6. From germline, CDR1 is SEHNR and CDR2 FQNEAQ (reference sequence). The DNA for the CDR3 is TGTGCCAGCAGCCCAACAGGGGCGGATCAGCCCCAGCATTTT. Protein product: CASSPTGADQPQHF.

The rearrangement links TRBV20-1 to TRBJ2-3; D may be TRBD1 (5 bases). Trimming left V 3 bases short and J 1 base short, with 11 bases between. CDR1 is DFQATT and CDR2 is SNEGSKA in the germline V gene (reference sequence). The CDR3 extends over 14 amino acids. CDR3 nucleotide sequence: TGCAGTGCTAGCAGGGTTCCGCGCACAGATACGCAGTATTTT. The encoded protein is CSASRVPRTDTQYF.

The genes are TRBV19 and TRBJ1-5; D ambiguous. V lost 5 bases and J lost 3, with 14 bases in between. Germline assignment: CDR1 LNHDA and CDR2 SQIVND (reference sequence). This CDR3 spans 15 amino acids. CDR3 sequence reads: CASSPTRANNQPQHF. The CDR3 nucleotides read TGTGCCAGTAGTCCCACAAGGGCAAACAATCAGCCCCAGCATTTT.